This T cell receptor (beta chain) stems from a study of T cells in Graves' hyperthyroidism and ophthalmopathy. This clonotype was recorded many times. RNA transcripts gave rise to amplified TCR beta CDR3 regions. An initial round of RT-PCR targeting the TCR CDR3 relied on the HTBI primer set. TCRdb re-called the multiplex PCR reads with MiXCR, one entry per CDR3 protein. The table includes over 450,000 distinct CDR3 sequences, under 20% detected once. The clonotype was recovered from a woman under 30 with Graves' ophthalmopathy. The specimen sequenced was blood.

The CDR3 spells CASKKAGGGNEQFF. CDR3 DNA: TGTGCCAGCAAAAAAGCGGGAGGAGGGAATGAGCAGTTCTTC. This chain links TRBV6-1 with TRBJ2-1; 9 bases map to TRBD2. Germline V lookup: CDR1 MNHNS, CDR2 SASEGT. This CDR3 is 14 amino acids long. The J segment lost 7 bases and the V segment lost 7 bases, leaving 8 bases of the junction unmatched.